This T cell receptor beta chain originates from a study of blood T cell repertoires in COVID-19. Whole-study context: Acute-phase and convalescent COVID-19 samples originated in the United States, Italy and Spain. T cells, B-cell-depleted T cells, or PBMCs supplied cDNA or gDNA.

This clone came up a few times. Authors' methods: Amplification with reference gene primers provided the estimates of nucleated cell counts. The assay was immunoSEQ multiplex PCR, and TCRdb's table has in-frame clones only and misses some. V and J calls and clone size are copied from that table; D and trimming were computed from the DNA. The table lists about 160,000 clones, 75% to 90% of them singletons. Input material: peripheral blood. This receptor was obtained from a human donor with acute or convalescent COVID-19. The donor label of this sample is uncertain.

CDR3 sequence: CASSFEGGNSPLHF. The CDR3 DNA reads as TGTGCCAGCAGTTTCGAGGGAGGTAATTCACCCCTCCACTTT. This chain joins TRBV27 and TRBJ1-6; no clear D. Germline V lookup: CDR1 MNHEY, CDR2 SMNVEV (reference sequence). The length of the CDR3 is 14 residues. V dropped 3 bases and J dropped 6 bases, with 9 bases sitting between them.